This TCR beta chain came from a study of shared clonotypes between healthy human individuals. For the study at large: Researchers assigned three CD4 naive, three CD4 memory, two CD8 naive and one CD8 memory plate to each donor.

Broader study findings: Naive CD4 clonotype sharing across several donors was 4% to 5%.

Deep was the level used in running the assay. Here immunoSEQ multiplex PCR was the method, and the copy in TCRdb shows in-frame clones only, minus some. Of 1 million to 1.3 million clones listed, around 78% were seen once; the top ten hold roughly 0.57%. The V segment lost 5 bases and the J segment 4 bases; nucleotides outside the gene matches: 8. Germline-derived CDR1 and CDR2 are SGHTA and FQGNSA. The CDR3 contains 16 residues. With respect to this clone: Its antigen is not identified.

Sequenced: memory CD4+ T cells from PBMCs. Subset described: CD45RA-negative fraction. This chain connects TRBV7-2 to TRBJ1-5; 10 nucleotides align to TRBD1. This receptor was identified in a man aged 18 to 30 in good health. Some clones in this sample may be carry-over from other donors' samples. CDR3 in amino acids: CASSPSTGGYNQPQHF. The CDR3 DNA is TGTGCCAGCAGCCCCTCGACAGGGGGCTATAATCAGCCCCAGCATTTT.